The 24 T cell receptor beta chains given below trace back to one sample, sequenced in a study of T cells in women clearing cervical HPV infection. Assay: immunoSEQ multiplex PCR; the TCRdb copy retains only in-frame clones and omits some. The sample's table shows 40,000 to 45,000 clones. The sample comprised blood buffy coat. Receptors originate from a woman between 18 and 75 years old with a cervical HPV16 infection that either progressed to CIN3+ or cleared (not recorded which).

To note about this clone: With the read ending 3 residues before the CDR3 end, the germline J gene is used to fill in that end. The genes are TRBV14 and TRBJ1-2; TRBD1 is a possible D gene (6 bases). CDR1 is SGHDN and CDR2 is FVKESK in the germline V gene. CDR3 length equals 14 residues. Partial CDR3 DNA: TGTGCCAGCAGCCAGGGTATACTCGACAGGGGC. This gives the protein CASSQGILDRG. The CDR3 in full is CASSQGILDRGYTF.

With respect to this clone: With the read ending 3 residues before the CDR3 end, the germline J gene is used to fill in that end. The chain links TRBV19 to TRBJ1-4; 8 bases match TRBD1. V shed 5 bases and J 6 bases; nucleotides not matched to a gene: 11. This CDR3 contains 16 residues. Germline V CDR1 and CDR2: LNHDA, SQIVND (reference sequence). Incomplete CDR3 DNA: TGTGCCAGTAGTGTCCGGACAGGGATATTACATGAAAAA. It encodes CASSVRTGILHEK. The whole CDR3 sequence reads CASSVRTGILHEKLFF.

On this clone: The CDR3 goes on 3 residues after the read ends, and that part is filled in from the germline J gene. The V gene is TRBV10-2, the J gene TRBJ1-5, with D possibly matching TRBD1 (5 bases). V was shortened by 0 bases and J by 7 bases, with 13 bases between the two germline ends. Germline CDR1 WSHSY, CDR2 SAAADI. The CDR3 consists of 15 residues. The chain's CDR3 is CASSESSGGRQPQHF. CDR3 DNA, as far as it was read: TGCGCCAGCAGTGAGTCGAGCGGGGGTCGACAGCCC.

On this clone itself: The CDR3 is cut off 3 residues early in the read; its end comes from the germline J gene. The V call is TRBV6-1, the J call TRBJ2-7; possibly TRBD2 for D (5 bases). Germline values: CDR1 MNHNS, CDR2 SASEGT. The CDR3 spans 14 residues. The ends were cut back, 1 base at V and 1 base at J, with 8 bases in the middle. Partial CDR3 DNA: TGTGCCAGCAGTGAAGTCCGGGGATCCTACGAG. Protein sequence: CASSEVRGSYE. The entire CDR3 protein reads CASSEVRGSYEQYF.

Notes on this clone: The read gets to within 3 residues of the CDR3 end, and the germline J gene fills in the rest. This rearrangement joins TRBV7-2 to TRBJ2-7; 11 bases map to TRBD2. This CDR3 is built from 13 residues. Trimming removed 10 bases from V and 4 bases from J; junction bases left unmatched: 6. Germline V gene data show CDR1 as SGHTA and CDR2 as FQGNSA. CDR3 DNA (partial): TGTGCCATCCAGACTAGCGGGAAATACGAG. It yields the protein CAIQTSGKYE. The whole CDR3 reads CAIQTSGKYEQYF.

Remarks on this clone: The sequence runs out 3 residues before the end of the CDR3; the remainder is reconstructed from the germline J gene. This chain joins TRBV19 and TRBJ2-5, with unresolved D. Per the germline V gene, CDR1 is LNHDA and CDR2 is SQIVND (reference sequence). CDR3 size: 12 residues. Trimming cost V 9 bases and J 2 bases, with 10 bases left between them. The CDR3 reads CARERRQETQYF. The CDR3 DNA, read in part, is TGTGCCAGAGAGCGACGGCAAGAGACC.

The sequenced part of the CDR3 DNA is TGCAGTGCTAGAGGGGCAAGGGGGCCTCAAGAGACC. Translated, it gives CSARGARGPQET. The entire CDR3 reads CSARGARGPQETQYF. This rearrangement joins TRBV20-1 to TRBJ2-5; 7 nucleotides align to TRBD1. Coverage ceases 3 residues before the CDR3 finishes, and the germline J gene fills in the end. V was pared by 1 base and J by 2 bases, with 7 bases of the junction left unmatched. The CDR3 has 15 amino acids. Germline V gene data show CDR1 as DFQATT and CDR2 as SNEGSKA (reference sequence).

A remark on this clone: The CDR3 goes on 3 residues after the read ends, and that part is filled in from the germline J gene. This chain uses TRBV4-1 with TRBJ1-5; weak D call: TRBD1 (6 bases). Trimming left V 0 bases short and J 2 bases short, with 8 bases between. The CDR3 contains 15 residues. Germline V CDR1 and CDR2: MGHRA, YSYEKL. The CDR3 protein is CASSQDGGGNQPQHF. CDR3 DNA, as far as it was read: TGCGCCAGCAGCCAAGATGGGGGCGGCAATCAGCCC.

Remarks on this clone: The observed sequence ends 3 residues before the CDR3 terminus, with the missing tail filled in from the germline J gene. V usage is TRBV20-1 and J usage is TRBJ2-7; 9 bases are shared with TRBD1. This CDR3 contains 12 residues. Germline loops: CDR1 DFQATT, CDR2 SNEGSKA (reference sequence). V gave up 5 bases and J gave up 6 bases; unmatched junction bases: 5. CDR3 amino acids: CSAEGQGFEQYF. The CDR3 DNA, read in part, is TGCAGTGCTGAGGGACAGGGCTTCGAG.

Notes on this clone: The read comes to an end 3 residues before the CDR3 does, leaving the germline J gene to fill in the end. The V call is TRBV18, the J call TRBJ1-1; the match to TRBD1 covers 9 bases. V was pared by 6 bases and J by 0 bases, with 11 bases of the junction left unmatched. CDR1 and CDR2 from the germline V gene are KGHSH and LQKENI. CDR3 length equals 17 residues. The covered CDR3 bases are TGTGCCAGCTCGCGGGACAGGGACCCTTACATGAACACTGAA. Amino acids: CASSRDRDPYMNTE. The full-length CDR3 reads as CASSRDRDPYMNTEAFF.

As for this clone: Sequencing ends 3 residues short of the CDR3 end; the germline J gene provides the rest. V gene TRBV20-1 combines with J gene TRBJ1-1; the match to TRBD1 covers 9 bases. This CDR3 contains 14 residues. Germline V gene sequence: CDR1 DFQATT, CDR2 SNEGSKA (reference sequence). CDR3 protein: CSAVRLTGGAEAFF. CDR3 bases read: TGCAGTGCTGTCAGACTTACAGGGGGCGCCGAA.

On this clone itself: The missing CDR3 end, 3 residues past where the read stops, is filled in from the germline J gene. V is TRBV7-2 and J is TRBJ2-7, with TRBD1 matching over 9 bases. CDR1 is SGHTA, CDR2 FQGNSA, per germline. The CDR3 covers 14 residues. V lost 5 bases to trimming and J lost 5 bases; unmatched junction nucleotides: 7. Here the CDR3 reads CASSLRDRVDEQYF. The sequenced part of the CDR3 DNA is TGTGCCAGCAGCCTCCGGGACAGGGTTGACGAG.

Frequency places this clone as medium-sized. The read falls 3 residues short of the CDR3 end, and the missing part is taken from the germline J gene. The chain recombines TRBV2 with TRBJ2-5; TRBD1 might be the D (6 bases). Germline CDR1 is SNHLY and CDR2 is FYNNEI. V lost 7 bases, J lost 2 bases, and 17 bases lay in between. This CDR3 has 15 residues. The covered CDR3 bases are TGTGCCAGCATGGTTAGGCCCGGACAGCAAGAGACC. This encodes CASMVRPGQQET. The whole CDR3 region reads CASMVRPGQQETQYF.

As concerns this clone: The observed sequence ends 3 residues before the CDR3 terminus, with the missing tail filled in from the germline J gene. This rearrangement joins TRBV7-8 to TRBJ1-5; D gene unclear. The V and J ends lost 3 bases and 0 bases respectively, with 6 bases between them. Germline-derived CDR1 and CDR2 are SGHVS and FQNEAQ. The CDR3 has 14 residues. CDR3 region: CASSFPDSNQPQHF. The DNA read from the CDR3 is TGTGCCAGCAGCTTCCCAGATAGCAATCAGCCC.

CDR3 bases read: TGTGCCAGCTCACCGGAGCGACAGGGGCGAAAG. Encoded protein: CASSPERQGRK. In full, the CDR3 is CASSPERQGRKLFF. The chain combines TRBV18 with TRBJ2-2, with 8 bases aligning to TRBD1. The read ends 3 residues shy of where the CDR3 ends; the end is completed using the germline J gene. Looked up from germline, CDR1 is KGHSH and CDR2 is LQKENI. The CDR3 length is 14 residues.

A word on this clone: The CDR3 goes on 3 residues after the read ends, and that part is filled in from the germline J gene. This chain connects TRBV19 to TRBJ2-5, with 9 nucleotides matching TRBD1. From germline, CDR1 is LNHDA and CDR2 SQIVND (reference sequence). Trimming cost V 2 bases and J 0 bases; bases outside gene matches: 7. The CDR3 covers 17 residues. The CDR3 region is CASSIPLTGGYQETQYF. CDR3 bases read: TGTGCCAGTAGTATACCATTGACAGGGGGTTACCAAGAGACC.

Concerning this clone itself: The junction differs from germline at one of its ends, possibly a read error. The read ends 3 residues shy of where the CDR3 ends; the end is completed using the germline J gene. The chain is built from TRBV20-1 and TRBJ2-2, with 8 nucleotides matching TRBD2. Per the germline V gene, CDR1 is DFQATT and CDR2 is SNEGSKA (reference sequence). This CDR3 contains 17 residues. The covered CDR3 bases are TGCAGTACTAGGGACCTCGGACGGGGGGGCCGCACCGGGGAG. Amino acid sequence: CSTRDLGRGGRTGE. The full CDR3 reads CSTRDLGRGGRTGELFF.

Of note for this clone: The read ends 3 residues early relative to the CDR3; the germline J gene fills the gap. The chain carries TRBV6-4 and TRBJ1-5; TRBD1 might be the D (5 bases). CDR3 length: 14 amino acids. V lost 4 bases, J lost 4 bases, and 11 bases lay in between. Germline CDR1 and CDR2: MRHNA and SNTAGT. CDR3 residues: CASSVEAGNQPQHF. Partial CDR3 DNA: TGTGCCAGCAGTGTTGAAGCAGGGAATCAGCCC.

Worth noting for this clone: Compared with germline, one end of the junction differs, possibly owing to a read error. With the read ending 3 residues before the CDR3 end, the germline J gene is used to fill in that end. The V and J genes are TRBV7-3 and TRBJ2-3; 7 bases fit TRBD2. The CDR3 has 15 residues. Germline values: CDR1 SGHTA, CDR2 FQGTGA. CDR3: CARSLRRLAEETQYF. The CDR3 DNA, read in part, is TGTGCCAGAAGCTTACGACGGCTAGCGGAAGAGACG.

Comments on this clone: With the read ending 3 residues before the CDR3 end, the germline J gene is used to fill in that end. The rearrangement joins TRBV6-8 to TRBJ2-5; a weak D match, TRBD1 (6 bases). CDR3 size: 14 residues. Germline V gene sequence: CDR1 MNHGY, CDR2 SAAAGT. V lost 6 bases, J lost 4 bases, and 15 bases lay in between. CDR3 region: CASREQGRGETQYF. CDR3 bases read: TGTGCCAGCAGGGAACAGGGTCGTGGAGAGACC.

As concerns this clone: The read terminates 3 residues ahead of where the CDR3 ends, so the germline J gene completes it. J is TRBJ1-5 and V is TRBV12-5; no firm D call. In germline, CDR1 is LGHNT, CDR2 FRNRAP. V lost 2 bases and J 2 bases, leaving 4 bases between the germline ends. The CDR3 is 13 residues long. The covered CDR3 bases are TGTGCTAGTGGTTTGAGCGGCAATCAGCCC. Encoded protein: CASGLSGNQP. The CDR3 reads in full as CASGLSGNQPQHF.

Note on this clone: Read coverage stops 3 residues before the CDR3 terminus; the germline J gene supplies the remainder. V usage is TRBV7-9 and J usage is TRBJ1-2; TRBD1 agrees at 10 bases. The germline CDR1 and CDR2 sequences are SEHNR and FQNEAQ (reference sequence). V shed 5 bases, J shed 5 bases, and the junction held 8 bases outside the gene matches. CDR3 length: 15 residues. Here the CDR3 reads CASSSPGQGLYGYTF. The CDR3 DNA, read in part, is TGTGCCAGCAGCAGCCCGGGACAGGGGCTTTATGGC. Filled out from reference TRBV7-9 and TRBJ1-2, the complete variable domain reads DTGVSQNPRHKITKRGQNVTFRCDPISEHNRLYWYRQTLGQGPEFLTYFQNEAQLEKSRLLSDRFSAERPKGSFSTLEIQRTEQGDSAMYLCASSSPGQGLYGYTFGSGTRLTVV.

In the case of this clone: The read ends 3 residues early relative to the CDR3; the germline J gene fills the gap. The chain carries TRBV5-3 and TRBJ1-1; D is unclear. TRBV5-3 is noted as an ORF with a role that remains uncertain. This CDR3 contains 12 residues. V dropped 3 bases and J dropped 4 bases, with 7 bases sitting between them. CDR3 bases read: TGTGCCAGAAGCTACGCGGTCACTGAA. It translates to CARSYAVTE. The CDR3, in full, reads CARSYAVTEAFF.

With respect to this clone: The missing CDR3 end, 3 residues past where the read stops, is filled in from the germline J gene. This chain uses TRBV20-1 with TRBJ2-3; tentative D call: TRBD1 (6 bases). The germline CDR1 and CDR2 sequences are DFQATT and SNEGSKA (reference sequence). The CDR3 is 15 residues long. V lost 3 bases to trimming and J lost 1 base, with 14 bases between them. The CDR3 bases that were read are TGCAGTGCTAGCAGGACAGCTATGGGCACAGATACG. Its protein product is CSASRTAMGTDT. The full CDR3 sequence reads CSASRTAMGTDTQYF.